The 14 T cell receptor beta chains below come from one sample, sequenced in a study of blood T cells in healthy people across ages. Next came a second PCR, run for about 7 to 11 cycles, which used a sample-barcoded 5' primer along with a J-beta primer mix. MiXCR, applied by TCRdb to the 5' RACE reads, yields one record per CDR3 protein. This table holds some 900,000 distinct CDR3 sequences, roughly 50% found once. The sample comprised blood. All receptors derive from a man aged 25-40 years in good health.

The CDR3 coding sequence is TGTGCCAGCAGCGCTCGTGGGACTAGCGGGGGTTACGAGCAGTACTTC. Translating gives CASSARGTSGGYEQYF. This chain joins TRBV11-1 and TRBJ2-7, with 14 bases that match TRBD2. Germline trimming cut 5 bases from V and 4 bases from J; bases unmatched to any gene: 7. Germline loops: CDR1 SGHAT, CDR2 FQDESV (reference sequence). The CDR3 extends over 16 amino acids.

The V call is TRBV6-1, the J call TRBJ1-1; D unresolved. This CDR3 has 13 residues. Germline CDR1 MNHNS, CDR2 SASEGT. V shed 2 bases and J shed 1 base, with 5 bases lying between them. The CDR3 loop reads CASSESANTEAFF. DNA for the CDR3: TGTGCCAGCAGTGAATCGGCGAACACTGAAGCTTTCTTT.

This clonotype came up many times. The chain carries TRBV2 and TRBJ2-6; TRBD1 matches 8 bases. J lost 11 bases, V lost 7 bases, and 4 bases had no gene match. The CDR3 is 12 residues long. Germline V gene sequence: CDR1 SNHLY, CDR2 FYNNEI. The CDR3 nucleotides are TGTGCCAGCAACCAGGACAGGGACGTCCTGACTTTC. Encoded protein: CASNQDRDVLTF. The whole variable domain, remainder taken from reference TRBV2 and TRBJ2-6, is EPEVTQTPSHQVTQMGQEVILRCVPISNHLYFYWYRQILGQKVEFLVSFYNNEISEKSEIFDDQFSVERPDGSNFTLKIRSTKLEDSAMYFCASNQDRDVLTFGAGSRLTVL.

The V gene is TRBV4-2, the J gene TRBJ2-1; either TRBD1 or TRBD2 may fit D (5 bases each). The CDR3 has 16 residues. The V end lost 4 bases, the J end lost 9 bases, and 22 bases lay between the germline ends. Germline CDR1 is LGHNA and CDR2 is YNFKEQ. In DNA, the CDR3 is TGTGCCAGCAGCCTACCGGGACCATTATCAGAGGGTGAGCAGTTCTTC. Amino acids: CASSLPGPLSEGEQFF.

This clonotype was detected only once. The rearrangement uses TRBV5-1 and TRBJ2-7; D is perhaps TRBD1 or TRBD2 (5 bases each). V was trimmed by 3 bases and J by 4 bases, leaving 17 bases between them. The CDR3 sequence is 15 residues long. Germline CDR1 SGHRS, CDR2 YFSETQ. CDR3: CASSSRDGKGYEQYF. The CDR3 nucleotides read TGCGCCAGCAGCTCTCGGGACGGAAAAGGGTACGAGCAGTACTTC. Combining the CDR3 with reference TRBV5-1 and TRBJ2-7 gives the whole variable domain KAGVTQTPRYLIKTRGQQVTLSCSPISGHRSVSWYQQTPGQGLQFLFEYFSETQRNKGNFPGRFSGRQFSNSRSEMNVSTLELGDSALYLCASSSRDGKGYEQYFGPGTRLTVT.

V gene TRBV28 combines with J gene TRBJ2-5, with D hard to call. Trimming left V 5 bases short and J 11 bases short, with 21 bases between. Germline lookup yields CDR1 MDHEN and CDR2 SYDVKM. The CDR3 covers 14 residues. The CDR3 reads CASSPIEGWNEQYF. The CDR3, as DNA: TGTGCCAGCAGTCCCATCGAAGGGTGGAATGAGCAGTACTTC.

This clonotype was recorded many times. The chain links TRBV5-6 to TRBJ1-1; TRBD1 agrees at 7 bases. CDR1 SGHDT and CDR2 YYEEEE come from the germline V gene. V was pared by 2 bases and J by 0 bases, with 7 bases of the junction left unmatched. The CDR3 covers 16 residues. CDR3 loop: CASSLQRTGLNTEAFF. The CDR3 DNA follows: TGTGCCAGCAGCTTACAACGGACAGGCTTGAACACTGAAGCTTTCTTT.

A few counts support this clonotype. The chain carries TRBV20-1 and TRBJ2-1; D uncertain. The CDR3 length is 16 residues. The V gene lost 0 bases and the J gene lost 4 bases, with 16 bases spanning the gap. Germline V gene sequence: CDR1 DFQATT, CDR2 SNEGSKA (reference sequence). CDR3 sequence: CSARDLRSTVYNEQFF. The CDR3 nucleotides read TGCAGTGCTAGAGATCTGAGAAGTACGGTTTACAATGAGCAGTTCTTC.

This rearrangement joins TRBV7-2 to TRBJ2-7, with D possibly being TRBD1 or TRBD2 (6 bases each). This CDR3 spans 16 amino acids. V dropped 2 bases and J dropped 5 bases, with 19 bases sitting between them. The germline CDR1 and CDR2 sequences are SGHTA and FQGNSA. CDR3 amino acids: CASSLSGAQMSNEQYF. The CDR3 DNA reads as TGTGCCAGCAGCTTATCGGGGGCCCAAATGAGTAACGAGCAGTACTTC.

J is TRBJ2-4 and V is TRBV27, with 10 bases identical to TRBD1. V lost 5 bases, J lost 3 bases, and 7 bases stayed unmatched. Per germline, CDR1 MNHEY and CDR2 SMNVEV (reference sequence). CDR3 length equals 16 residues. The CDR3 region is CASSHRTGGGKNIQYF. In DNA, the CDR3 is TGTGCCAGCAGTCACCGGACAGGGGGAGGCAAAAACATTCAGTACTTC.

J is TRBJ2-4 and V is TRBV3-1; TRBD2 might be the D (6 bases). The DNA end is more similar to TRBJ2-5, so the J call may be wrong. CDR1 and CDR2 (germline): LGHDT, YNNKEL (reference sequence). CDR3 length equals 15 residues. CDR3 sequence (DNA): TGTGCCAGCAGCCAAGGTGGCACTAGCCCAGGGACCCAGTACTTC. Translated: CASSQGGTSPGTQYF.

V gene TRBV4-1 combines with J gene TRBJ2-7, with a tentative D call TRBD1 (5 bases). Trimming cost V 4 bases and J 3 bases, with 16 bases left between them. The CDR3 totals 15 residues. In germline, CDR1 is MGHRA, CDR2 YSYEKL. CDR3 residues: CASSLDMTEDYEQYF. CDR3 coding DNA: TGCGCCAGCAGCCTAGACATGACAGAGGACTACGAGCAGTACTTC.

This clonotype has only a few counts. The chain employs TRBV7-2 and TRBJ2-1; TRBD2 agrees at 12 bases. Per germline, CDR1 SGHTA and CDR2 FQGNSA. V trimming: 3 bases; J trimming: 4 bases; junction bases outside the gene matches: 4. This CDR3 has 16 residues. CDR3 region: CASSFLAGGVYNEQFF. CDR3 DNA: TGTGCCAGCAGCTTCCTAGCGGGGGGGGTTTACAATGAGCAGTTCTTC.

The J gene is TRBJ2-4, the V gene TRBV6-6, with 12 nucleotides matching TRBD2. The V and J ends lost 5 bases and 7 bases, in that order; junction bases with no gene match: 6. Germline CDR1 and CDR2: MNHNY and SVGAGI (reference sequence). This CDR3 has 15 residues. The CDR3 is CASSPSGGAGNIQYF. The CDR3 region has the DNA TGTGCCAGCAGTCCTAGCGGGGGGGCCGGGAACATTCAGTACTTC.